This entry features one T cell receptor (beta chain) sequence. The target antigen is unknown. This sample is part of a study of persistence of HIV-infected CD4 T cells. Broader study findings: TCRbeta richness was lower in CMV- and Gag-responding cells than in anti-CD3/anti-CD28-responding cells.

The CDR3 is made up of 14 amino acids. CDR1 and CDR2 from the germline V gene are SGHVS and FQNEAQ. V was shortened by 1 base and J by 5 bases, with 11 bases between the two germline ends. The immunoSEQ assay was version 4, run in survey mode. Measured with immunoSEQ multiplex PCR; TCRdb has only the in-frame clones, and not every one. The data hold roughly 28,000 clones, with over 65% observed a single time. Stimulation used 10 ug/mL lysate from CMV-infected fibroblasts. Sorted nonresponding memory CD4+ T cells were CD40L-negative, CD69-negative, CD45RO-high. Suppressive ART was started during chronic HIV-1 infection in these adults. CD4+ T cell counts exceeded 400 cells/uL; CMV serology was positive. For roughly 19 hours, CD8-depleted PBMCs received anti-CD28/CD49d costimulation, a CD40-blocking antibody and enfuvirtide.

This TCR came from an adult woman with HIV who was CMV-seropositive. The chain combines TRBV7-8 with TRBJ1-2, with D possibly TRBD1 on 5 matching bases. Material: CD4+ T cells sorted from PBMCs after roughly 18-hour stimulation, obtained from a patient who received antiretroviral therapy. Here the CDR3 DNA reads TGTGCCAGCAGCTTAGGAGGGGCAGCATATGGCTACACCTTC. It is translated as CASSLGGAAYGYTF.